A selection of T cell receptor beta chains follows, all from one sample in a study of cytomegalovirus exposure and HLA in healthy donors. Assay: immunoSEQ multiplex PCR; the TCRdb copy retains only in-frame clones and omits some. The sample lists 100,000 to 150,000 clones, around 77% occurring once. The sample comprised PBMCs. Source of these receptors: a woman in her sixties in good health and CMV-seronegative. The CDR3 runs from the conserved cysteine through the conserved F or W. D genes are given only for firm matches. Only part of the rows carry a size: once, few, many, or a class if the clone is expanded.

v_call	clone_size	j_call	d_call	cdr3_aa	cdr3_nt
TRBV7-8	-	TRBJ1-6	-	CASSLFSSPLHF	TGTGCCAGCAGCTTATTTTCATCACCCCTCCACTTT
TRBV28	few	TRBJ1-2	-	CASRGGGGLRGYTF	TGTGCCAGCAGGGGGGGCGGGGGGCTACGAGGCTACACCTTC
TRBV30	-	TRBJ2-7	TRBD1	CAWTHRGTGYEQYF	TGTGCCTGGACCCATAGAGGGACAGGCTACGAGCAGTACTTC
TRBV4-1	-	TRBJ2-1	-	CASSQREWRTSYNEQFF	TGCGCCAGCAGCCAGAGGGAATGGCGGACCTCCTACAATGAGCAGTTCTTC
TRBV4-2	-	TRBJ2-7	-	CASRSLVIPPYEQYF	TGTGCCAGCAGAAGCTTGGTTATTCCCCCTTACGAGCAGTACTTC
TRBV5-6	-	TRBJ1-1	TRBD1	CASSPPGQTNRWNTEAFF	TGTGCCAGCAGCCCCCCGGGACAGACCAATCGGTGGAACACTGAAGCTTTCTTT
TRBV4-2	few	TRBJ2-4	-	CASSPRGGPIEGDIQYF	TGTGCCAGCAGCCCTCGGGGCGGCCCGATCGAGGGGGACATTCAGTACTTC
TRBV4-1	-	TRBJ1-4	-	CASSQEPSSTNEKLFF	TGCGCCAGCAGCCAAGAACCGAGTAGTACTAATGAAAAACTGTTTTTT
TRBV6-5	-	TRBJ2-5	-	CASSYAGETQYF	TGTGCCAGCAGTTACGCGGGAGAGACCCAGTACTTC
TRBV7-2	-	TRBJ1-5	TRBD1	CASSEYRGGNQPQHF	TGTGCCAGCAGCGAATACAGGGGAGGCAATCAGCCCCAGCATTTT
TRBV5-4	-	TRBJ2-7	TRBD2	CASSRSSSGAAYEQYF	TGTGCCAGCAGCCGTTCGTCTAGCGGGGCTGCCTACGAGCAGTACTTC
TRBV27	few	TRBJ2-1	-	CATKGWREGNEQFF	TGTGCCACCAAAGGGTGGCGGGAAGGGAATGAGCAGTTCTTC
TRBV5-1	-	TRBJ2-7	-	CASSFRPYEQYF	TGCGCCAGCAGCTTCCGTCCCTACGAGCAGTACTTC
TRBV7-9	-	TRBJ1-5	TRBD1	CSSSRTAGGAGGNQPQHF	TGTTCCAGCAGCCGAACAGCGGGAGGGGCAGGGGGTAATCAGCCCCAGCATTTT
TRBV10-1	-	TRBJ1-4	TRBD1	CASRQGAITTNEKLFF	TGCGCCAGCAGACAGGGGGCTATTACAACTAATGAAAAACTGTTTTTT
TRBV9	few	TRBJ2-2	-	CASSEPRPELFF	TGTGCCAGCAGCGAGCCCAGGCCGGAGCTGTTTTTT
TRBV4-1	-	TRBJ1-2	TRBD1	CASRPGTGGGGYTF	TGCGCCAGCAGACCCGGGACAGGGGGCGGAGGCTACACCTTC
TRBV2	few	TRBJ2-1	-	CAILNRYNEQFF	TGTGCCATACTTAACCGTTACAATGAGCAGTTCTTC
TRBV27	-	TRBJ2-7	-	CASSLSGLSNFKQYF	TGTGCCAGCAGTTTATCGGGACTTTCTAACTTCAAGCAGTACTTC
TRBV6-1	-	TRBJ2-5	-	CASSPAWGPIETQYF	TGTGCCAGCAGCCCGGCGTGGGGCCCCATCGAGACCCAGTACTTC
TRBV29-1	-	TRBJ2-3	TRBD2	CSVARTSGSGDTQYF	TGCAGCGTTGCACGGACTAGCGGGAGTGGAGATACGCAGTATTTT
TRBV9	few	TRBJ2-5	TRBD1	CASSVAPSGQQSQETQYF	TGTGCCAGCAGCGTAGCTCCATCGGGACAGCAGAGTCAAGAGACCCAGTACTTC
TRBV19	once	TRBJ1-5	TRBD1	CASSIGDRPSAQHF	TGTGCCAGTAGTATAGGGGACAGGCCCTCGGCCCAGCATTTT
TRBV28	-	TRBJ2-1	-	CASGAGKEFF	TGTGCCAGCGGGGCGGGAAAGGAGTTCTTC
TRBV7-9	once	TRBJ2-3	TRBD2	CASSRRAGGNTDTQYF	TGTGCCAGCAGCCGCCGGGCGGGGGGGAACACAGATACGCAGTATTTT
TRBV5-4	-	TRBJ1-1	-	CASSWVGGNTEALF	TGTGCCAGCAGTTGGGTGGGAGGCAACACTGAAGCTCTCTTT
TRBV28	-	TRBJ2-7	-	CASRGGAGYEQYF	TGTGCCAGCAGGGGGGGGGCGGGCTACGAGCAGTACTTC
TRBV29-1	-	TRBJ2-1	-	CSVNPLNEQFF	TGCAGCGTTAATCCCCTCAATGAGCAGTTCTTC
TRBV7-3	once	TRBJ2-3	-	CASSFRTNTDTQYF	TGTGCCAGCAGCTTCAGGACTAACACAGATACGCAGTATTTT
TRBV10-2	-	TRBJ2-7	TRBD2	CASSGSTSGRLFINEQYF	TGCGCCAGCAGTGGGTCGACTAGCGGGAGACTGTTTATCAACGAGCAGTACTTC
TRBV19	once	TRBJ2-5	TRBD1	CASSRETGARGETQYF	TGTGCCAGTAGCCGAGAGACAGGGGCTAGAGGGGAGACCCAGTACTTC
TRBV2	-	TRBJ1-1	-	CASRRQVPEAFF	TGTGCCAGCAGGAGACAGGTCCCTGAAGCTTTCTTT
TRBV7-9	-	TRBJ1-2	TRBD1	CASSSDRENYGYTF	TGTGCCAGCAGTTCCGACAGGGAAAATTATGGCTACACCTTC
TRBV30	-	TRBJ1-4	-	CAWSVPLGSRGEKLFF	TGTGCCTGGAGTGTACCCCTCGGCAGCAGAGGAGAAAAACTGTTTTTT
TRBV30	once	TRBJ2-1	-	CAWSVIGGVYNEQFF	TGTGCCTGGAGTGTAATTGGCGGGGTTTACAATGAGCAGTTCTTC
TRBV11-2	-	TRBJ1-1	TRBD1	CASSSYRGRVTEAFF	TGTGCCAGCAGCTCGTATAGGGGGCGCGTGACTGAAGCTTTCTTT
TRBV18	-	TRBJ2-3	-	CASSTRQGRDTDTQYF	TGTGCCAGCTCAACGAGACAGGGGAGGGATACAGATACGCAGTATTTT